Reported below is one T cell receptor (beta chain). This CDR3 region has 13 residues. V was pared by 5 bases and J by 8 bases, with 10 bases between. Only in-frame clones appear in the TCRdb table, and some are missing; sequencing was by immunoSEQ multiplex PCR. This table has under 150,000 clones, roughly 76% appearing once. This entry comes from a study of blood T cell repertoires in COVID-19. This TCR came from a man older than 75 with acute or convalescent COVID-19. The chain links TRBV12-3 or TRBV12-4 to TRBJ1-6; perhaps TRBD1 as D (6 bases). The sample comprised peripheral blood. CDR3 in amino acids: CASSVDSYSPLHF. The CDR3 DNA reads TGTGCCAGCAGTGTGGACAGCTATTCACCCCTCCACTTT.